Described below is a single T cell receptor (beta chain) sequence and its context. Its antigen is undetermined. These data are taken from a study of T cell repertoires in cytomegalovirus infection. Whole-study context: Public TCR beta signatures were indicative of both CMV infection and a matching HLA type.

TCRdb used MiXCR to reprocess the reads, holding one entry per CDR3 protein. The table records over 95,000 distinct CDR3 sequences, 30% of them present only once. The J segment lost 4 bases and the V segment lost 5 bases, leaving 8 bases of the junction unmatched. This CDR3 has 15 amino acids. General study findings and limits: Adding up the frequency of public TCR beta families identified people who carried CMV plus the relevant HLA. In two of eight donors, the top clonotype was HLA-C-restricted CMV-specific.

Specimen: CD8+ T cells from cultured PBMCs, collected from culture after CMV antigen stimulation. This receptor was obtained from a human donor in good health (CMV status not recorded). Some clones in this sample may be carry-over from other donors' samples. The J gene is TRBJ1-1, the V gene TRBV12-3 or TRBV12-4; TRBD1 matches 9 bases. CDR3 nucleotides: TGTGCCAGCAGTCACAACAGGGGGCTAGGCACTGAAGCTTTCTTT. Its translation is CASSHNRGLGTEAFF.